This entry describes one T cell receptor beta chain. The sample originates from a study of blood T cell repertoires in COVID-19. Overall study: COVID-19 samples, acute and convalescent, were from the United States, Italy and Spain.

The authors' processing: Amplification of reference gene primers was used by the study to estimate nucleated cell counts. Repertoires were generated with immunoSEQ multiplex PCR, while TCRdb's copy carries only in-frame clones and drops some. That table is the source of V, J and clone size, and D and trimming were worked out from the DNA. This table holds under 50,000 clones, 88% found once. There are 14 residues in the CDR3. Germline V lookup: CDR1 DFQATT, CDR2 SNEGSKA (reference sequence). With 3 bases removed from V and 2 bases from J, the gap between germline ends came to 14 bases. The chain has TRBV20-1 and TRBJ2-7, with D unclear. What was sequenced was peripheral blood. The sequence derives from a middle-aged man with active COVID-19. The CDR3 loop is CSASGSARTYEQYF. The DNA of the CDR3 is TGCAGTGCTAGTGGGTCGGCTAGAACCTACGAGCAGTACTTC.